One and the same sample provided the 16 T cell receptor beta chains below, sequenced in a study of T-cell reconstitution after alpha-beta-depleted transplantation in children. For TCRbeta, the library was prepared with unique molecular identifiers. Each CDR3 protein gets one entry after TCRdb re-called the PCR reads with MiXCR. The data show hundreds of thousands of distinct CDR3 sequences, 15% to 20% seen once. Sequences were derived from PBMCs from the stem cell graft donor, sampled from the stem cell graft. Receptors originate from a human donor who donated a stem cell graft to a child with acute lymphoblastic leukemia.

This clonotype was seen a handful of times. The chain employs TRBV4-2 and TRBJ1-2; D gene ambiguous. The CDR3 length is 15 residues. The germline V and J ends were trimmed by 1 base and 4 bases, with 13 bases remaining between them. Germline V lookup: CDR1 LGHNA, CDR2 YNFKEQ. CDR3 sequence: CASSQGREGSYGYTF. The DNA for the CDR3 is TGTGCCAGCAGCCAAGGGCGGGAGGGAAGCTATGGCTACACCTTC.

The chain carries TRBV12-3 or TRBV12-4 and TRBJ2-1; TRBD2 matches at 8 bases. V lost 5 bases to trimming and J lost 3 bases; unmatched junction nucleotides: 6. This CDR3 spans 15 amino acids. CDR3 residues: CASSSGGPYYNEQFF. DNA of the CDR3: TGTGCCAGCAGTAGCGGGGGCCCCTACTACAATGAGCAGTTCTTC.

This rearrangement joins TRBV7-9 to TRBJ2-1; D gene uncertain. This CDR3 region has 12 residues. Germline assignment: CDR1 SEHNR and CDR2 FQNEAQ (reference sequence). The V gene lost 2 bases and the J gene lost 9 bases, with 8 bases spanning the gap. The CDR3 DNA is TGTGCCAGCAGCTTAACGGCGGTTGAGCAGTTCTTC. It encodes CASSLTAVEQFF. The full variable domain, its missing parts supplied by reference TRBV7-9 and TRBJ2-1, is DTGVSQNPRHKITKRGQNVTFRCDPISEHNRLYWYRQTLGQGPEFLTYFQNEAQLEKSRLLSDRFSAERPKGSFSTLEIQRTEQGDSAMYLCASSLTAVEQFFGPGTRLTVL.

This clonotype was seen more than once but under ten times. V and J are TRBV5-1 and TRBJ2-4; D might be TRBD2 (6 bases). V shed 1 base and J shed 9 bases, with 11 bases lying between them. From germline, CDR1 is SGHRS and CDR2 YFSETQ. The CDR3 is 13 residues long. The CDR3 DNA reads as TGCGCCAGCAGCTTGACGGGGGACGGCATTCAGTACTTC. Translated, it gives CASSLTGDGIQYF.

V is TRBV5-4 and J is TRBJ2-2; 7 bases agree with TRBD2. Germline values: CDR1 SGHNT, CDR2 YYREEE (reference sequence). CDR3 length: 19 residues. V was pared by 5 bases and J by 5 bases, with 21 bases of the junction left unmatched. The CDR3 nucleotides read TGTGCCAGCAGTGTGGCCTCCAGCGGGAAAGGAAGTAGGACCGGGGAGCTGTTTTTT. Translated, it gives CASSVASSGKGSRTGELFF.

V is TRBV19 and J is TRBJ1-1; TRBD1 agrees at 7 bases. Germline V gene data show CDR1 as LNHDA and CDR2 as SQIVND (reference sequence). J lost 0 bases, V lost 1 base, and 5 bases had no gene match. The CDR3 loop spans 16 amino acids. CDR3 in DNA: TGTGCCAGTAGTATAGTTGAAACAGGGGTGAACACTGAAGCTTTCTTT. Its protein product is CASSIVETGVNTEAFF.

This clonotype was picked up a small number of times. This rearrangement joins TRBV7-2 to TRBJ2-7; D unresolved. Trimming removed 1 base from V and 0 bases from J, with 10 bases in between. Germline V gene lookup returns CDR1 SGHTA and CDR2 FQGNSA. The CDR3 runs 15 residues. In nucleotides, the CDR3 is TGTGCCAGCAGCTTAGAGCAGCAGAGCTCCTACGAGCAGTACTTC. Protein sequence: CASSLEQQSSYEQYF.

This clonotype was observed a handful of times. V usage is TRBV5-1 and J usage is TRBJ2-7; 7 nucleotides align to TRBD2. CDR1 and CDR2 (germline): SGHRS, YFSETQ. This CDR3 is 15 amino acids long. V gave up 2 bases and J gave up 6 bases; unmatched junction bases: 11. The CDR3: CASSFSREFWGEQYF. The CDR3 DNA is TGCGCCAGCAGCTTTTCGCGGGAGTTCTGGGGCGAGCAGTACTTC.

This chain joins TRBV24-1 and TRBJ2-1; D gene unclear. Per the germline V gene, CDR1 is KGHDR and CDR2 is SFDVKD. This CDR3 spans 11 amino acids. Trimming shortened V by 8 bases and J by 5 bases, and 6 bases separated the two germline ends. CDR3 in DNA: TGTGCCACCATTCTTGACAATGAGCAGTTCTTC. The encoded protein is CATILDNEQFF.

This clonotype was observed a handful of times. The chain carries TRBV5-1 and TRBJ2-7; unclear D gene. With 2 bases removed from V and 2 bases from J, the gap between germline ends came to 14 bases. Germline V gives CDR1 SGHRS, CDR2 YFSETQ. CDR3 length: 15 amino acids. This chain's CDR3 is CASSFGFGVAYEQYF. In DNA, the CDR3 is TGCGCCAGCAGCTTCGGGTTTGGCGTAGCCTACGAGCAGTACTTC.

This clonotype has a count of ten or more. The chain combines TRBV6-4 with TRBJ2-1; 9 nucleotides match TRBD1. This CDR3 region has 15 residues. CDR1 is MRHNA, CDR2 SNTAGT, per germline. Trimming removed 6 bases from V and 1 base from J; junction bases left unmatched: 4. The CDR3 sequence: CASRPGTGSYNEQFF. The CDR3 DNA sequence: TGTGCCAGCAGGCCCGGGACAGGGTCCTACAATGAGCAGTTCTTC.

This chain uses TRBV27 with TRBJ1-6; D is unresolved. The V and J ends lost 3 bases and 2 bases respectively, with 11 bases between them. Germline-derived CDR1 and CDR2 are MNHEY and SMNVEV (reference sequence). The CDR3 sequence is 16 residues long. CDR3 coding DNA: TGTGCCAGCAGTTTTAGGCATCCACCCTATAATTCACCCCTCCACTTT. It specifies CASSFRHPPYNSPLHF.

V and J are TRBV7-8 and TRBJ1-5; D unresolved. CDR1 and CDR2 (germline): SGHVS, FQNEAQ. This CDR3 contains 14 residues. V was clipped by 6 bases and J by 0 bases, with 9 bases between them. The DNA of the CDR3 is TGTGCCAGCAGTCCCCGGGATAGCAATCAGCCCCAGCATTTT. It specifies CASSPRDSNQPQHF.

This clonotype was seen more than once but under ten times. This sequence joins TRBV20-1 and TRBJ1-3, with D tentatively TRBD1 (5 bases). Trimming removed 0 bases from V and 2 bases from J, with 8 bases in between. This CDR3 is 14 amino acids long. Per germline, CDR1 DFQATT and CDR2 SNEGSKA (reference sequence). The CDR3 protein is CSARDVGAGNTIYF. CDR3 coding DNA: TGCAGTGCTAGAGATGTGGGGGCTGGAAACACCATATATTTT.

The chain recombines TRBV9 with TRBJ2-7, with D possibly matching TRBD2 (5 bases). Germline CDR1 SGDLS, CDR2 YYNGEE. This CDR3 is 15 amino acids long. V was pared by 4 bases and J by 7 bases, with 21 bases between. CDR3 region: CASSPSSGSSGEQYF. CDR3 sequence (DNA): TGTGCCAGCAGCCCATCCTCCGGGTCCTCGGGAGAGCAGTACTTC.

The V call is TRBV5-1, the J call TRBJ2-1, with TRBD2 matching over 13 bases. The trim removed 0 bases at V and 8 bases at J, leaving 5 bases unmatched. The CDR3 sequence is 16 residues long. CDR1 and CDR2 from the germline V gene are SGHRS and YFSETQ. The DNA of the CDR3 is TGCGCCAGCAGCTTGGGGGGACTAGCGGGATGGGATGAGCAGTTCTTC. Encoded protein: CASSLGGLAGWDEQFF. Based on the CDR3 plus reference TRBV5-1 and TRBJ2-1, the full variable domain is KAGVTQTPRYLIKTRGQQVTLSCSPISGHRSVSWYQQTPGQGLQFLFEYFSETQRNKGNFPGRFSGRQFSNSRSEMNVSTLELGDSALYLCASSLGGLAGWDEQFFGPGTRLTVL.